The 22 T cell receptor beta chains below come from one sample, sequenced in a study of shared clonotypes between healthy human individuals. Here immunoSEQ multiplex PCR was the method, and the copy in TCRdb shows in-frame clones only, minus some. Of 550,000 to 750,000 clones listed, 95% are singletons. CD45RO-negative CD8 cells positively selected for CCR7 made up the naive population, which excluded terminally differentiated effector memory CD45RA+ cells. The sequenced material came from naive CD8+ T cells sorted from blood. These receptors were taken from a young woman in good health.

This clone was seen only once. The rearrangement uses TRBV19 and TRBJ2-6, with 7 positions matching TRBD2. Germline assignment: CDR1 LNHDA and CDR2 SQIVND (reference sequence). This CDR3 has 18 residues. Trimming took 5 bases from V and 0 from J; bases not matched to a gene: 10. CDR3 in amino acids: CASSPTGTTHSGANVLTF. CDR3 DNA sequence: TGTGCCAGTAGTCCCACCGGGACTACCCACTCTGGGGCCAACGTCCTGACTTTC.

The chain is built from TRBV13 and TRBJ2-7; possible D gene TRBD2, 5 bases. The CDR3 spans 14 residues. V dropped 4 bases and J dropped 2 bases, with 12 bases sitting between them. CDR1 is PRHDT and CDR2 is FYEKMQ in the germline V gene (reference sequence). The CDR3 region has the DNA TGTGCCAGCAGCTCAAGTTCGACTACCTACGAGCAGTACTTC. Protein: CASSSSSTTYEQYF.

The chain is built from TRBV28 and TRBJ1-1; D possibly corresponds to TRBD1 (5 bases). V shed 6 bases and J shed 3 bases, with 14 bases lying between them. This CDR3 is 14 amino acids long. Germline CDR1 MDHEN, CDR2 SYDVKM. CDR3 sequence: CASRPGPRDTEAFF. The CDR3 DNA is TGTGCCAGCAGGCCGGGTCCCAGGGACACTGAAGCTTTCTTT. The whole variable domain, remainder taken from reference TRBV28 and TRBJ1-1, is DVKVTQSSRYLVKRTGEKVFLECVQDMDHENMFWYRQDPGLGLRLIYFSYDVKMKEKGDIPEGYSVSREKKERFSLILESASTNQTSMYLCASRPGPRDTEAFFGQGTRLTVV.

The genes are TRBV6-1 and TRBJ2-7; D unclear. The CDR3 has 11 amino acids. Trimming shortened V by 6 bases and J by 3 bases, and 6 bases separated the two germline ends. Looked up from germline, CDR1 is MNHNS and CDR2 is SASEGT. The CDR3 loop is CASSEHYEQYF. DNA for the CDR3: TGTGCCAGCAGCGAGCACTACGAGCAGTACTTC.

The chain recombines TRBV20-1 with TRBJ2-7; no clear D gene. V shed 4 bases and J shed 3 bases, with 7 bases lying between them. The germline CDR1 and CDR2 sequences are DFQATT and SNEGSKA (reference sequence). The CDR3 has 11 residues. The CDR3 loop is CSAIINYEQYF. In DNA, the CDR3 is TGCAGTGCTATCATAAACTACGAGCAGTACTTC.

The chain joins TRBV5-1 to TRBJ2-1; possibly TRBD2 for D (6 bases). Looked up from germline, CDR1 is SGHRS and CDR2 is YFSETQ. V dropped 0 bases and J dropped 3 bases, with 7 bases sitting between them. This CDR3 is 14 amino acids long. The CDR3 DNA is TGCGCCAGCAGCTTGGTGGGACTCTACAATGAGCAGTTCTTC. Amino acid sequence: CASSLVGLYNEQFF.

For the CDR3, the DNA is TGTGCCAGTAGTATAGATCTAACAGCGGGAGAAGGAGATACGCAGTATTTT. Translating it yields CASSIDLTAGEGDTQYF. The chain combines TRBV19 with TRBJ2-3; 8 positions match TRBD2. V trimming: 0 bases; J trimming: 5 bases; junction bases outside the gene matches: 10. CDR1 LNHDA and CDR2 SQIVND come from the germline V gene (reference sequence). This CDR3 contains 17 residues. Full variable domain (missing parts from reference TRBV19 and TRBJ2-3): DGGITQSPKYLFRKEGQNVTLSCEQNLNHDAMYWYRQDPGQGLRLIYYSQIVNDFQKGDIAEGYSVSREKKESFPLTVTSAQKNPTAFYLCASSIDLTAGEGDTQYFGPGTRLTVL.

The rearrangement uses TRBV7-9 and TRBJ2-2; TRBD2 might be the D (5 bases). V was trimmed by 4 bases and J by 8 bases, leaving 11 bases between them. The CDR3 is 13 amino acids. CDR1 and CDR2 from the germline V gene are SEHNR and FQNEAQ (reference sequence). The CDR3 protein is CASSYSLVGELFF. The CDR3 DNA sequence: TGTGCCAGCAGCTACTCACTAGTTGGGGAGCTGTTTTTT.

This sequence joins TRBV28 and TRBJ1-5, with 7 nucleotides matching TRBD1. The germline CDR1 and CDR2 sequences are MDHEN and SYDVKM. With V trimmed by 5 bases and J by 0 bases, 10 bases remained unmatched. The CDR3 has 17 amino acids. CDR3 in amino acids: CASSGGQDGISNQPQHF. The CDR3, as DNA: TGTGCCAGCAGTGGAGGACAGGATGGTATTAGCAATCAGCCCCAGCATTTT.

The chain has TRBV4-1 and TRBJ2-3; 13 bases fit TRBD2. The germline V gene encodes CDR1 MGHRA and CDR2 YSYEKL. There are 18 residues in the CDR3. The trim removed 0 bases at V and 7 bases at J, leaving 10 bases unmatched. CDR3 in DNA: TGCGCCAGCAGCCAAGATTGGGCTCGACTAGCGGGAGGATATACGCAGTATTTT. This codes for CASSQDWARLAGGYTQYF.

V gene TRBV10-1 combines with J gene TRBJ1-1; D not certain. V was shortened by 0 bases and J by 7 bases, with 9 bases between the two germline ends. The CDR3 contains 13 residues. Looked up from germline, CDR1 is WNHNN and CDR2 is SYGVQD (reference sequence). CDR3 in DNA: TGCGCCAGCAGTGAGTCCGACACCTATGAAGCTTTCTTT. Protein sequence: CASSESDTYEAFF.

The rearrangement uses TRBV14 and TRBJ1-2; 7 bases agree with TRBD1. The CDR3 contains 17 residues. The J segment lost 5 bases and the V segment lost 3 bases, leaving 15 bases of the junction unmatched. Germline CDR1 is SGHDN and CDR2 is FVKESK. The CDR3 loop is CASSQLVGGGNHYGYTF. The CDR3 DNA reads TGTGCCAGCAGCCAGCTAGTCGGAGGGGGCAACCATTATGGCTACACCTTC.

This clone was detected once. CDR3 nucleotide sequence: TGTGCCAGCAGTGATTGGGGGGTAAGCAATCAGCCCCAGCATTTT. Protein sequence: CASSDWGVSNQPQHF. The rearrangement uses TRBV6-1 and TRBJ1-5; D might be TRBD1 (5 bases). There are 15 residues in the CDR3. Germline CDR1 is MNHNS and CDR2 is SASEGT. Trimming cost V 3 bases and J 1 base, with 10 bases left between them.

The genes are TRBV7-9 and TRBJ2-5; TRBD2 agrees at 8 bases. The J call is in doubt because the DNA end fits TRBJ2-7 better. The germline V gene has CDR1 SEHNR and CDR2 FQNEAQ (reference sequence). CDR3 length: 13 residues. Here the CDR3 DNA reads TGTGCCAGTACAAGCGGGAGCGCCTACGAGCAGTACTTC. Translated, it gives CASTSGSAYEQYF.

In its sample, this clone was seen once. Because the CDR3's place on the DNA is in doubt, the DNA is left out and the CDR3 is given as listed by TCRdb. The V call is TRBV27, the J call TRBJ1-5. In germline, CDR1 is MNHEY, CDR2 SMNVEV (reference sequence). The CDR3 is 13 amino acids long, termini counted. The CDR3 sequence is CASSSSRNQPQHF.

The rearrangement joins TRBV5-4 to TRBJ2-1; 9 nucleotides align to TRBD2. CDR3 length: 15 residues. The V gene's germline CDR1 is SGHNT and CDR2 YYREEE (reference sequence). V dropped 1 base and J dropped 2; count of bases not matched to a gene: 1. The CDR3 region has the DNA TGTGCCAGCAGCTTGTTAGCGGGAGCCTACAATGAGCAGTTCTTC. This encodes CASSLLAGAYNEQFF. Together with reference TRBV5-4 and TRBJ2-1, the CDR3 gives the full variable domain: ETGVTQSPTHLIKTRGQQVTLRCSSQSGHNTVSWYQQALGQGPQFIFQYYREEENGRGNFPPRFSGLQFPNYSSELNVNALELDDSALYLCASSLLAGAYNEQFFGPGTRLTVL.

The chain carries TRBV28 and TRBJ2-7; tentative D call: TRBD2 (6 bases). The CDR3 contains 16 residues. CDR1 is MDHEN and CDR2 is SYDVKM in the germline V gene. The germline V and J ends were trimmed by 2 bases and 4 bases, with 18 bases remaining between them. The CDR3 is CASSLPRDGGLYEQYF. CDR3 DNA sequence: TGTGCCAGCAGTTTACCGCGGGACGGAGGCCTATACGAGCAGTACTTC.

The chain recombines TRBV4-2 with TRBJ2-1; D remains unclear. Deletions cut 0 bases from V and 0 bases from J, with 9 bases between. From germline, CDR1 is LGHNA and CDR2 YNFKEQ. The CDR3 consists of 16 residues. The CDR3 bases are TGTGCCAGCAGCCAAGAGGACGAGAGCTCCTACAATGAGCAGTTCTTC. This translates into CASSQEDESSYNEQFF.

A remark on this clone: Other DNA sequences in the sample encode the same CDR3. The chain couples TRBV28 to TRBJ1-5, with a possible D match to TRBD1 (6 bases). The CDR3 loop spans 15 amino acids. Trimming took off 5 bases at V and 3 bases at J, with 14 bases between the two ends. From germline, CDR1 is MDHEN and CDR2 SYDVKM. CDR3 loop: CASSLLQGSNQPQHF. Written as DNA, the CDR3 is TGTGCCAGCAGTCTCCTACAGGGTTCCAATCAGCCCCAGCATTTT. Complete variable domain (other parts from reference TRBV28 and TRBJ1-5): DVKVTQSSRYLVKRTGEKVFLECVQDMDHENMFWYRQDPGLGLRLIYFSYDVKMKEKGDIPEGYSVSREKKERFSLILESASTNQTSMYLCASSLLQGSNQPQHFGDGTRLSIL.

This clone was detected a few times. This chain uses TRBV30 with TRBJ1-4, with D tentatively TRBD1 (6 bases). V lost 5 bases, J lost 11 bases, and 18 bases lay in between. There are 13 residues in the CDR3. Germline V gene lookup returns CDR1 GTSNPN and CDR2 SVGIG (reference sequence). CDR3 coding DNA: TGTGCCTGGCGGGCGACACAAAGGGGGAAACTGTTTTTT. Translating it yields CAWRATQRGKLFF. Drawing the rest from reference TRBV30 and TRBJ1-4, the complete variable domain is SQTIHQWPATLVQPVGSPLSLECTVEGTSNPNLYWYRQAAGRGLQLLFYSVGIGQISSEVPQNLSASRPQDRQFILSSKKLLLSDSGFYLCAWRATQRGKLFFGSGTQLSVL.

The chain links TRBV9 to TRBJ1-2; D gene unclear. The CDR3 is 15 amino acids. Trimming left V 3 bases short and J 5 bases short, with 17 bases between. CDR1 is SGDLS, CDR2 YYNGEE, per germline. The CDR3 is CASSGGQGGDYGYTF. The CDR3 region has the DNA TGTGCCAGCAGCGGCGGTCAAGGCGGGGATTATGGCTACACCTTC.

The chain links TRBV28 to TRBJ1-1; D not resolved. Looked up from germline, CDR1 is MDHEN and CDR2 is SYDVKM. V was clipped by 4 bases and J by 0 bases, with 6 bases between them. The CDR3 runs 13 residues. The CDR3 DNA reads TGTGCCAGCAGTTATAATTTGAACACTGAAGCTTTCTTT. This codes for CASSYNLNTEAFF.